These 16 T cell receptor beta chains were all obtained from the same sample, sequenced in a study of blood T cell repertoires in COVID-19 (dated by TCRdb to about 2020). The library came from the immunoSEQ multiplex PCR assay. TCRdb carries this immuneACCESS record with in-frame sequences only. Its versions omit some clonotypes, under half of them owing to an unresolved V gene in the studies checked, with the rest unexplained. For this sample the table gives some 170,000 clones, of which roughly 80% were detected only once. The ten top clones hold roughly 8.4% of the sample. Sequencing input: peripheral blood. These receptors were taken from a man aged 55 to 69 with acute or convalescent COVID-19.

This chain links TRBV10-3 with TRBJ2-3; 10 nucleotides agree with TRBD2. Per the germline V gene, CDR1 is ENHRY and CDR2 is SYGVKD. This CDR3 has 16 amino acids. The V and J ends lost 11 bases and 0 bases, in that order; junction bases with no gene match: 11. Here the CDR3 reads CALGLAGDSSTDTQYF. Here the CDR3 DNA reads TGTGCCCTCGGCCTAGCGGGAGATTCTAGCACAGATACGCAGTATTTT.

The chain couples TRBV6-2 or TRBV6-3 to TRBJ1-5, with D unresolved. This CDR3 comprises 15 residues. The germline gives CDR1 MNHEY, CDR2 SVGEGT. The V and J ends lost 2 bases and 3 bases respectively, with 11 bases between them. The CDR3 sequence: CASSYGLEINQPQHF. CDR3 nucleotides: TGTGCCAGCAGTTACGGTCTGGAGATCAATCAGCCCCAGCATTTT.

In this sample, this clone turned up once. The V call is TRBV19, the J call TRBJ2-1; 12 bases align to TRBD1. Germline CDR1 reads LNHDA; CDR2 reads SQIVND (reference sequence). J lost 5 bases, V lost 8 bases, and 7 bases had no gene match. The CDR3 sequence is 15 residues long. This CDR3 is CASWDRGQSDNEQFF. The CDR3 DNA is TGTGCCAGTTGGGACAGGGGGCAGTCCGACAATGAGCAGTTCTTC.

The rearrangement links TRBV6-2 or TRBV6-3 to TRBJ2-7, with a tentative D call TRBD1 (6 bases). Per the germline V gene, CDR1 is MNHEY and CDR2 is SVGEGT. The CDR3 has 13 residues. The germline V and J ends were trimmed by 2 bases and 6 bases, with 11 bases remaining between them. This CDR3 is CASSYADRSEQYF. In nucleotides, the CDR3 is TGTGCCAGCAGTTACGCGGACAGAAGCGAGCAGTACTTC.

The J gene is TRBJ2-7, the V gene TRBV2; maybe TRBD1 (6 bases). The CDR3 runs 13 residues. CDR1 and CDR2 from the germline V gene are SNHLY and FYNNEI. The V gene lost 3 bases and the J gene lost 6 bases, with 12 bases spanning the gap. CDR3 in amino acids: CASSDTGSGEQYF. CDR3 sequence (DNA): TGTGCCAGCAGTGATACAGGGTCGGGCGAGCAGTACTTC.

CDR3 sequence: CASSVVGTGELFF. The CDR3 coding sequence is TGTGCCAGCAGCGTAGTAGGGACAGGGGAGCTGTTTTTT. The J gene is TRBJ2-2, the V gene TRBV9, with D possibly being TRBD1 (6 bases). Germline assignment: CDR1 SGDLS and CDR2 YYNGEE. Trimming removed 0 bases from V and 8 bases from J, with 8 bases in between. There are 13 residues in the CDR3.

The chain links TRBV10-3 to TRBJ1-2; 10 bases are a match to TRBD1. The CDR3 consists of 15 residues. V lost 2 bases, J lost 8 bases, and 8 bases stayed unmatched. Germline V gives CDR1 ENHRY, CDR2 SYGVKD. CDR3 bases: TGTGCCATCAGTGAGATAGCCGGGACAGGGGAAGGCTACACCTTC. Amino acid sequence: CAISEIAGTGEGYTF.

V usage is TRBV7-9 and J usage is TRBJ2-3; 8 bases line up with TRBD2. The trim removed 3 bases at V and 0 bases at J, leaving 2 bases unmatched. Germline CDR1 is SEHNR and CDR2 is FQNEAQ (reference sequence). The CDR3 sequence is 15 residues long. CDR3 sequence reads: CASSFSGGSTDTQYF. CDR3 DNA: TGTGCCAGCAGCTTCTCGGGGGGGAGCACAGATACGCAGTATTTT.

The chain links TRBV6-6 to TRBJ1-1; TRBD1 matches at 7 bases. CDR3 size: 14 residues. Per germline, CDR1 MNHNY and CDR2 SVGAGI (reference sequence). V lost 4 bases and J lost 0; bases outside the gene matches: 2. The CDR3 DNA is TGTGCCAGCAGTTCGGGACAGATGAACACTGAAGCTTTCTTT. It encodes CASSSGQMNTEAFF.

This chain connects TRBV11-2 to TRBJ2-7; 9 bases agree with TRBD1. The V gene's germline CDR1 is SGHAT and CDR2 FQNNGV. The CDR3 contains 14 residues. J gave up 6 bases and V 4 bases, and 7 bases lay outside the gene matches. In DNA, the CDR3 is TGTGCCAGCAGCTCTTGGACAGGGGAGCTCGAGCAGTACTTC. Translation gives CASSSWTGELEQYF. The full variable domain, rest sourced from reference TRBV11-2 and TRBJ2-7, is EAGVAQSPRYKIIEKRQSVAFWCNPISGHATLYWYQQILGQGPKLLIQFQNNGVVDDSQLPKDRFSAERLKGVDSTLKIQPAKLEDSAVYLCASSSWTGELEQYFGPGTRLTVT.

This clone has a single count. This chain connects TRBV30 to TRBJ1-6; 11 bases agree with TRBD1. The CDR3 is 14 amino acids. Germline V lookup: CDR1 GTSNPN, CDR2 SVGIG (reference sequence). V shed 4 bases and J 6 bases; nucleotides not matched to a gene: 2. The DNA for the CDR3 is TGTGCCTGGAACGGACAGGGGGCTAATTCACCCCTCCACTTT. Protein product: CAWNGQGANSPLHF.

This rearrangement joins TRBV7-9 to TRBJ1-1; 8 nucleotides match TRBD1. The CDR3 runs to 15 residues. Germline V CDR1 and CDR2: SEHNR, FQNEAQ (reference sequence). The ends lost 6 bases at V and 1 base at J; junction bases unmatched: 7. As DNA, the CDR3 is TGTGCCAGCAGTCCCCAGGGGGCCGCGAACACTGAAGCTTTCTTT. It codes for CASSPQGAANTEAFF.

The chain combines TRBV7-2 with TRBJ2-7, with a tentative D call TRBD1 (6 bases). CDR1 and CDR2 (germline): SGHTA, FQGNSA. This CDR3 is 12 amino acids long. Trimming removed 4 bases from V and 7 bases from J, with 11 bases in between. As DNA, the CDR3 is TGTGCCAGCAGCTACACAGGGTGGGAGCAGTACTTC. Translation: CASSYTGWEQYF.

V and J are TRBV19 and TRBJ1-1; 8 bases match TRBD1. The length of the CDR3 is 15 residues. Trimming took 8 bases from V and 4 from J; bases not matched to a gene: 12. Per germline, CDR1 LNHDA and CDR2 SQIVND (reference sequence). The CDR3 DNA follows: TGTGCCAGTCTGGAGGGCGCAGGGGGCTTCACTGAAGCTTTCTTT. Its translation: CASLEGAGGFTEAFF.

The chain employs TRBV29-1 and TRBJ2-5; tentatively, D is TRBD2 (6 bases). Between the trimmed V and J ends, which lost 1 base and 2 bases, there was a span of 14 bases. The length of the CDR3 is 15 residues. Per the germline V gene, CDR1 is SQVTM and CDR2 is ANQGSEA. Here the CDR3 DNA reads TGCAGCGTTGAAGTACCCGGGACTCTTCAAGAGACCCAGTACTTC. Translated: CSVEVPGTLQETQYF.

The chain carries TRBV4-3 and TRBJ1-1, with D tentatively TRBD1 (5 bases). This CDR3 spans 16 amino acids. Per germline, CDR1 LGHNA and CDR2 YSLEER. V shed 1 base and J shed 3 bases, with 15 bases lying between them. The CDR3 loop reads CASSQGRGGSDTEAFF. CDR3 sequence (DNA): TGCGCCAGCAGCCAAGGGAGGGGTGGTTCGGACACTGAAGCTTTCTTT.